This is a list of T cell receptor beta chains from one sample in a study of T cells after yellow fever vaccination. TCRdb analysed the 5' RACE reads with MiXCR anew, one entry per CDR3 protein. The table has some 600,000 distinct CDR3 sequences, roughly an eighth seen once. This specimen was PBMCs, taken on the day of the yellow fever booster vaccination. These receptors were obtained from a man in his thirties or forties who received the YFV17D yellow fever vaccine. Both conserved end residues are part of each CDR3. D genes are given only for firm matches. Some rows have no size entry. The others give once, few or many, or a class for an expanded clone.

>TRBD2|TRBJ2-1|TRBV20-1|few
CSVSPPSGSLGGSYNEQFF
TGCAGTGTCTCCCCCCCTAGCGGGAGTCTTGGCGGCTCCTACAATGAGCAGTTCTTC
>.|TRBJ2-5|TRBV7-9|.
CASSFGRAGETQYF
TGTGCCAGCAGCTTCGGCCGAGCGGGCGAGACCCAGTACTTC
>TRBD1|TRBJ1-5|TRBV7-2|few
CASSPDRAVNQPQHF
TGTGCCAGCAGCCCCGACAGGGCGGTCAATCAGCCCCAGCATTTT
>.|TRBJ2-5|TRBV28|few
CASSARTPTLYQETQYF
TGTGCCAGCAGTGCCCGAACCCCCACACTGTACCAAGAGACCCAGTACTTC
>TRBD2|TRBJ2-1|TRBV28|.
CASSLGPSGNNEQFF
TGTGCCAGCAGTTTAGGGCCTAGCGGGAACAATGAGCAGTTCTTC
>.|TRBJ2-1|TRBV7-6|.
CASSLRADEPRSEQFF
TGTGCCAGCAGCCTTCGAGCTGATGAACCCCGCAGTGAGCAGTTCTTC
>.|TRBJ2-5|TRBV20-1|.
CSASRASRKETQYF
TGCAGTGCGAGCAGGGCCTCGCGGAAAGAGACCCAGTACTTC
>TRBD2|TRBJ2-2|TRBV9|.
CASSPNSGSYTGELFF
TGTGCCAGCAGCCCAAATAGCGGGAGTTATACCGGGGAGCTGTTTTTT
>.|TRBJ2-7|TRBV6-1|few
CASSSPLGPEQYF
TGTGCCAGCAGCTCCCCACTCGGTCCCGAGCAGTACTTC
>TRBD1|TRBJ2-7|TRBV20-1|once
CSARWTGGDEQYF
TGCAGTGCTAGGTGGACAGGGGGCGACGAGCAGTACTTC
>TRBD1|TRBJ2-1|TRBV6-2/TRBV6-3|.
CASSTRTGLYNEQFF
TGTGCCAGCAGTACCCGGACAGGGTTATACAATGAGCAGTTCTTC
>.|TRBJ2-1|TRBV12-3/TRBV12-4|.
CASSLVGASASPDDEQFF
TGTGCCAGCAGTTTAGTCGGTGCGTCGGCTAGCCCAGACGATGAGCAGTTCTTC
>.|TRBJ2-5|TRBV15|.
CATGRGQETQYF
TGTGCCACCGGGAGAGGGCAAGAGACCCAGTACTTC
>TRBD2|TRBJ2-3|TRBV15|few
CATSLSGRGDTQYF
TGTGCCACCAGTTTGAGCGGGAGAGGCGATACGCAGTATTTT
>.|TRBJ2-7|TRBV5-1|many
CASSSNYEQYF
TGCGCCAGCAGCTCTAACTACGAGCAGTACTTC
>.|TRBJ2-7|TRBV5-1|.
CASSGGTANTLYEQYF
TGCGCCAGCAGCGGGGGGACCGCAAATACCCTCTACGAGCAGTACTTC
>.|TRBJ2-5|TRBV20-1|few
CSASRGEEQETQYF
TGCAGTGCTAGTCGGGGAGAGGAACAAGAGACCCAGTACTTC
>.|TRBJ1-2|TRBV7-2|few
CASSRLGGPDYGYTF
TGTGCCAGCAGCCGCCTGGGAGGGCCTGACTATGGCTACACCTTC
>TRBD1|TRBJ2-1|TRBV18|few
CASSPGTGNNEQFF
TGTGCCAGCTCACCCGGGACAGGTAACAATGAGCAGTTCTTC
>TRBD2|TRBJ2-2|TRBV29-1|.
CSVDGSAGGRIGELFF
TGCAGCGTTGACGGGTCGGCGGGAGGGCGCATCGGGGAGCTGTTTTTT
>.|TRBJ2-3|TRBV7-9|.
CASSKSSGIRDTQYF
TGTGCCAGCAGCAAAAGCAGCGGCATCAGAGATACGCAGTATTTT
>.|TRBJ2-7|TRBV14|few
CASSQLATYSYEQYF
TGTGCCAGCAGCCAACTAGCAACCTACTCCTACGAGCAGTACTTC
>.|TRBJ2-7|TRBV27|few
CASTNPGEEQYF
TGTGCCAGCACCAATCCGGGAGAGGAGCAGTACTTC
>TRBD1|TRBJ2-5|TRBV10-3|many
CAISEGQGQETQYF
TGTGCCATCAGTGAGGGACAGGGGCAAGAGACCCAGTACTTC
>.|TRBJ2-5|TRBV12-3/TRBV12-4|.
CASSLDRGEAQYF
TGTGCCAGCAGTTTAGACCGGGGAGAGGCCCAGTACTTC
>.|TRBJ2-3|TRBV5-1|.
CASAKGTIVSTDTQYF
TGCGCCAGCGCGAAGGGCACTATAGTAAGCACAGATACGCAGTATTTT
>.|TRBJ2-7|TRBV4-2|many
CASSQDQGTYEQYF
TGTGCCAGCAGCCAAGATCAGGGCACCTACGAGCAGTACTTC
>TRBD2|TRBJ2-7|TRBV6-2/TRBV6-3|few
CATLNSGRLEQYF
TGTGCCACCCTCAACAGCGGGAGACTCGAGCAGTACTTC
>.|TRBJ2-7|TRBV20-1|.
CSASFSGRSYEQYF
TGCAGTGCTAGTTTTTCGGGGAGATCCTACGAGCAGTACTTC
>.|TRBJ1-6|TRBV10-3|few
CAISESKVGSAISPLHF
TGTGCCATCAGTGAGTCGAAGGTTGGCAGTGCCATTTCACCCCTCCACTTT
>.|TRBJ2-5|TRBV24-1|.
CATSDPTGPGETQYF
TGTGCCACCAGTGACCCCACAGGGCCGGGGGAGACCCAGTACTTC
>.|TRBJ2-1|TRBV7-8|few
CASKSPSGAVYNEQFF
TGTGCCAGCAAATCCCCCAGCGGCGCCGTCTACAATGAGCAGTTCTTC
>TRBD2|TRBJ2-1|TRBV28|.
CASSFTSGYNEQFF
TGTGCCAGCAGTTTTACTAGCGGGTACAATGAGCAGTTCTTC
>.|TRBJ2-3|TRBV7-2|.
CASRSGYTDTQYF
TGTGCCAGCCGGAGCGGCTACACAGATACGCAGTATTTT
>.|TRBJ2-3|TRBV11-2|few
CASSLGGDGDTQYF
TGTGCCAGCAGCTTAGGAGGAGATGGAGATACGCAGTATTTT
>TRBD2|TRBJ2-1|TRBV9|.
CASSVGGTSLNEQFF
TGTGCCAGCAGCGTAGGGGGGACTAGTCTCAATGAGCAGTTCTTC
>.|TRBJ1-1|TRBV30|.
CAWGSGHYTEAFF
TGTGCCTGGGGGTCGGGGCATTACACTGAAGCTTTCTTT
>.|TRBJ2-3|TRBV5-1|.
CASSLAYQISTDTQYF
TGCGCCAGCAGCTTGGCGTATCAAATTAGCACAGATACGCAGTATTTT
>.|TRBJ1-5|TRBV29-1|few
CSVGTSAGPQHF
TGCAGCGTTGGGACCTCAGCGGGGCCCCAGCATTTT
>.|TRBJ2-7|TRBV5-1|.
CTSRRLDAYEQYF
TGCACCAGCAGACGGCTCGATGCCTACGAGCAGTACTTC
>.|TRBJ2-1|TRBV7-8|few
CASSLGSESEQFF
TGTGCCAGCAGCTTAGGGTCTGAGAGTGAGCAGTTCTTC
>TRBD2|TRBJ2-5|TRBV5-4|.
CASSAGLVEGTQYF
TGTGCCAGCAGCGCGGGACTAGTGGAAGGGACCCAGTACTTC
>.|TRBJ2-1|TRBV5-1|few
CASRQDSSSYNEQFF
TGCGCCAGCAGACAAGACAGTAGCTCCTACAATGAGCAGTTCTTC
>.|TRBJ2-3|TRBV20-1|few
CSAWGDTQYF
TGCAGTGCTTGGGGAGATACGCAGTATTTT
>.|TRBJ2-2|TRBV29-1|.
CSVESGLRMFF
TGCAGCGTTGAATCGGGGCTGAGGATGTTTTTT
>TRBD1|TRBJ1-1|TRBV6-5|.
CASSSSGGGTEAFF
TGTGCCAGCAGTTCGTCAGGGGGCGGAACTGAAGCTTTCTTT
>.|TRBJ2-2|TRBV5-8|.
CASSKLLGGELFF
TGTGCCAGCAGCAAGCTCTTAGGCGGGGAGCTGTTTTTT
>.|TRBJ1-2|TRBV28|few
CASSSPARTAGYTF
TGTGCCAGCAGTTCCCCCGCTCGGACGGCCGGCTACACCTTC
>.|TRBJ2-1|TRBV5-1|.
CASSKEGAAYNEQFF
TGCGCCAGCAGCAAAGAAGGAGCCGCCTACAATGAGCAGTTCTTC
>.|TRBJ2-1|TRBV20-1|.
CSAPNRHYPYNEQFF
TGCAGTGCTCCCAACAGGCACTACCCTTACAATGAGCAGTTCTTC
>TRBD2|TRBJ2-1|TRBV5-1|few
CASSLGVSGSLNEQFF
TGCGCCAGCAGCTTGGGGGTTAGCGGGAGTTTAAATGAGCAGTTCTTC
>TRBD2|TRBJ2-1|TRBV12-3/TRBV12-4|few
CASRSTSGSEFF
TGTGCCAGCAGGTCTACTAGCGGGAGTGAGTTCTTC
>TRBD2|TRBJ2-5|TRBV18|few
CASSSGLAGGIGETQYF
TGTGCCAGCTCATCTGGACTAGCGGGTGGTATTGGAGAGACCCAGTACTTC
>TRBD2|TRBJ2-2|TRBV12-3/TRBV12-4|.
CACSPRGSGRAGTGELFF
TGTGCCTGCAGTCCCCGCGGTAGCGGGAGGGCGGGTACCGGGGAGCTGTTTTTT
>.|TRBJ1-4|TRBV14|many
CASSQDLVRGGEKLFF
TGTGCCAGCAGCCAAGATTTAGTTCGGGGAGGCGAAAAACTGTTTTTT